The present T cell receptor beta chain was sequenced within a study of blood T cell repertoires in COVID-19. Using immunoSEQ multiplex PCR, the repertoire was profiled, and TCRdb retains in-frame clones only, with some absent. Of some 350,000 clones listed, approximately 88% are singletons. This clone was seen once. V dropped 2 bases and J dropped 2 bases, with 6 bases sitting between them. The CDR3 has 13 amino acids. Germline V gene data show CDR1 as MNHEY and CDR2 as SVGEGT. This TCR was recovered from a woman younger than 45 with COVID-19, enrolled during active disease. Sequencing input: peripheral blood. V usage is TRBV6-2 or TRBV6-3 and J usage is TRBJ1-2, with no clear D. The CDR3 is CASSYETNYGYTF. The DNA for the CDR3 is TGTGCCAGCAGTTACGAGACAAACTATGGCTACACCTTC.